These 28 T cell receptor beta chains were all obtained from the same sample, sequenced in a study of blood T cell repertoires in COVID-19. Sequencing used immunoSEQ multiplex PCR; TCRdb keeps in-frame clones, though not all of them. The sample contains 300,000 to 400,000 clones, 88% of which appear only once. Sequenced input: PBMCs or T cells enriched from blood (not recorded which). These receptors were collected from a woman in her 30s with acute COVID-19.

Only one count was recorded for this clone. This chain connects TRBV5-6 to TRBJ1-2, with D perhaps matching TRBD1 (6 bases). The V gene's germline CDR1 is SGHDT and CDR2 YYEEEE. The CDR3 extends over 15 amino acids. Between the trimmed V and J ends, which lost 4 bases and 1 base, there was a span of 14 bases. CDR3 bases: TGTGCCAGCAGCCTATTACAGGGATTTAACTATGGCTACACCTTC. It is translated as CASSLLQGFNYGYTF.

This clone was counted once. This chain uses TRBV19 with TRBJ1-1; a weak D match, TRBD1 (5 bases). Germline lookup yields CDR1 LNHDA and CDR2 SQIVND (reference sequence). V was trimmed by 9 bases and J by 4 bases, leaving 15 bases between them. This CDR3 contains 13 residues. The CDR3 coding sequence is TGTGCCAGCGCTCGGGGGGTAGGCACTGAAGCTTTCTTT. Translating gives CASARGVGTEAFF.

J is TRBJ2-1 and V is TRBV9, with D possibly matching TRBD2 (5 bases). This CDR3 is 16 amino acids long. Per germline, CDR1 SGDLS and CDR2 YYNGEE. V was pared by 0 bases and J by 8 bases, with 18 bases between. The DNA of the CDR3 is TGTGCCAGCAGCGTAGCTGATACTAGTCGATTGGATGAGCAGTTCTTC. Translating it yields CASSVADTSRLDEQFF.

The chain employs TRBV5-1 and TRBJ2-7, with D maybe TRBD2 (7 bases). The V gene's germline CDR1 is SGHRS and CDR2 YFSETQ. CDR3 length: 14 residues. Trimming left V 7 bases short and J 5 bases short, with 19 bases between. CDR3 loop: CASQSGGAINEQYF. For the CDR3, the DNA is TGCGCCAGCCAAAGTGGGGGGGCGATCAACGAGCAGTACTTC.

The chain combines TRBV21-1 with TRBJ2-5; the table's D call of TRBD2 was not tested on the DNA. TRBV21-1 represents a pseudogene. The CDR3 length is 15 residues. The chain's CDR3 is CASPPPRGKQETQYF. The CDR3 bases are TGTGCCAGCCCCCCCCCGAGAGGGAAACAAGAGACCCAGTACTTC.

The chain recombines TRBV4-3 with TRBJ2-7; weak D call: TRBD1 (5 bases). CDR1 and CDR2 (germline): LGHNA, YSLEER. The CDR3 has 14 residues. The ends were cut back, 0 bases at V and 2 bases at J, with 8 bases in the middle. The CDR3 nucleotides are TGCGCCAGCAGCCAAGATCAGGGCCCCTACGAGCAGTACTTC. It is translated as CASSQDQGPYEQYF.

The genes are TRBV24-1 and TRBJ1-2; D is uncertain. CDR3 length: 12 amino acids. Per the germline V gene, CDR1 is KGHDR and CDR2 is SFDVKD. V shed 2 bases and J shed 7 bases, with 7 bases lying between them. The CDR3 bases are TGTGCCACCAGTGATTCCCCGAGTGGCTACACCTTC. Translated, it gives CATSDSPSGYTF.

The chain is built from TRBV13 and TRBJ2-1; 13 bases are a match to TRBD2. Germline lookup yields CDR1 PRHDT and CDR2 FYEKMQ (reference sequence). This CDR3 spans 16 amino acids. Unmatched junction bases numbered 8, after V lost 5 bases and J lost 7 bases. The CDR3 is CASSLTSGGVRNEQFF. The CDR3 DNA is TGTGCCAGCAGCCTTACTAGCGGGGGGGTGAGGAATGAGCAGTTCTTC.

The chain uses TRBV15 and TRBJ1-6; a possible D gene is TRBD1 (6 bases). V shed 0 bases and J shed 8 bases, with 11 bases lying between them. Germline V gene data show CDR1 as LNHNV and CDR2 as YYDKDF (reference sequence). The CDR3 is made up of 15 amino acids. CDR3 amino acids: CATSREGYRDSPLHF. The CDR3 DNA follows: TGTGCCACCAGCAGAGAGGGATACAGGGATTCACCCCTCCACTTT.

The CDR3 DNA reads as TGTGCCAGCAGCTTAGCTGGGGGGGACGAGCAGTACTTC. The encoded protein is CASSLAGGDEQYF. This chain uses TRBV7-8 with TRBJ2-7, with 7 bases that match TRBD2. This CDR3 spans 13 amino acids. The ends lost 0 bases at V and 5 bases at J; junction bases unmatched: 1. Germline loops: CDR1 SGHVS, CDR2 FQNEAQ.

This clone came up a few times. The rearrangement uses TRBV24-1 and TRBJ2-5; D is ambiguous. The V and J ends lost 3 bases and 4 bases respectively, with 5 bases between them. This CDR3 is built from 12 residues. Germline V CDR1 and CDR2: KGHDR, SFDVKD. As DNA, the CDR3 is TGTGCCACCAGTGATCCGGGAGAGACCCAGTACTTC. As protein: CATSDPGETQYF.

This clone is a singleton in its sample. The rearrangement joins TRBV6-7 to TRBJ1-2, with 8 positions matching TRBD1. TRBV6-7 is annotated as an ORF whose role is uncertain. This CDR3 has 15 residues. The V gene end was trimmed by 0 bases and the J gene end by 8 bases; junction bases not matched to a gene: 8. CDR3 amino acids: CASSYSDRQGFGYTF. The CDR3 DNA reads TGTGCCAGCAGTTACTCAGACAGACAGGGGTTCGGCTACACCTTC.

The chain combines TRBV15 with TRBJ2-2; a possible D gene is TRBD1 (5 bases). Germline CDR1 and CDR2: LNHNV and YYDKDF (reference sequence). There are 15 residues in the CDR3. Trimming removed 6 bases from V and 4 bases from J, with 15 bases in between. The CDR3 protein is CATRGRGSGTGELFF. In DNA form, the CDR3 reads TGTGCCACCAGGGGGCGAGGTTCGGGCACCGGGGAGCTGTTTTTT.

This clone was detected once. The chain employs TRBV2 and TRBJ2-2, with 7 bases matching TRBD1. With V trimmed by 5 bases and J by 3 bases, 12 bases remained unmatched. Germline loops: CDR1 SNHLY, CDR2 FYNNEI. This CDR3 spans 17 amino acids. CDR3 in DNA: TGTGCCAGCAGTTGGACTCCGGGACAGCGAGACACCGGGGAGCTGTTTTTT. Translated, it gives CASSWTPGQRDTGELFF.

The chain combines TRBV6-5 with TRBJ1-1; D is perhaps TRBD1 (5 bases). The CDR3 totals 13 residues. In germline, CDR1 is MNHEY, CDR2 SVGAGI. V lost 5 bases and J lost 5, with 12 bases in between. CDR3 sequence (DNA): TGTGCCAGCAGTAATAAGCAGGGAACTGAAGCTTTCTTT. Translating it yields CASSNKQGTEAFF.

The CDR3 DNA follows: TGTGCCAGCAGTGTAGGAACAGGGGGCTCCTACAATGAGCAGTTCTTC. Translating it yields CASSVGTGGSYNEQFF. The chain combines TRBV2 with TRBJ2-1; TRBD1 agrees at 8 bases. The trim removed 4 bases at V and 0 bases at J, leaving 5 bases unmatched. CDR1 is SNHLY and CDR2 is FYNNEI in the germline V gene. The CDR3 runs to 16 residues.

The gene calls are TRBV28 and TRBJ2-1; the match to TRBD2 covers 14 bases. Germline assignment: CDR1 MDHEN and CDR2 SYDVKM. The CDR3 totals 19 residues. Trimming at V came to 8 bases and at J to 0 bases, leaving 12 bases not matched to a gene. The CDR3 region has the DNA TGTGCCAGCGCTTTCCTGGGACTAGCGGGGGCCAGCTCCTACAATGAGCAGTTCTTC. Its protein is CASAFLGLAGASSYNEQFF.

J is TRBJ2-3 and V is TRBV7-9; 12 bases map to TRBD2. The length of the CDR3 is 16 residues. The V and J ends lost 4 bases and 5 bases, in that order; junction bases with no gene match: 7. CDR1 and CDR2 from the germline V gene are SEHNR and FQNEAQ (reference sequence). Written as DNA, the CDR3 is TGTGCCAGCAGCTCTAGCGGGGGGGCCGATATAGATACGCAGTATTTT. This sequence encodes CASSSSGGADIDTQYF.

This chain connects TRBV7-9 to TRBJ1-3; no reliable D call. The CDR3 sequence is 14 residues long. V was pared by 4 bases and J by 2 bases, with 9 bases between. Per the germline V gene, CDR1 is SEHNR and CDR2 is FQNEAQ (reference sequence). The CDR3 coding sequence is TGTGCCAGCAGCTCGGTCGTTACTGGAAACACCATATATTTT. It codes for CASSSVVTGNTIYF.

The CDR3 coding sequence is TGTGCCAGCAGCTCAACATACTATGGCTACACCTTC. This gives the protein CASSSTYYGYTF. V and J are TRBV7-9 and TRBJ1-2; no reliable D call. Trimming took 4 bases from V and 3 from J, leaving 6 bases between them. The germline V gene encodes CDR1 SEHNR and CDR2 FQNEAQ (reference sequence). CDR3 length: 12 amino acids.

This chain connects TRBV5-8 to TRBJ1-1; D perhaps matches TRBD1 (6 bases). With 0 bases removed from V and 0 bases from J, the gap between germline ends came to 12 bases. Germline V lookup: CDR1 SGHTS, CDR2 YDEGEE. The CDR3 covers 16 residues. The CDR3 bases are TGTGCCAGCAGCTTGGCCCCGGGGACACTGAACACTGAAGCTTTCTTT. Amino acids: CASSLAPGTLNTEAFF.

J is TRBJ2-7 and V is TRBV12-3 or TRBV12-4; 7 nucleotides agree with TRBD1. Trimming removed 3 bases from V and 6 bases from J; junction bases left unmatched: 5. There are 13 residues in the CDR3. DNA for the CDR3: TGTGCCAGCAGTTTCGACAGGGCTGGCGAGCAGTACTTC. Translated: CASSFDRAGEQYF.

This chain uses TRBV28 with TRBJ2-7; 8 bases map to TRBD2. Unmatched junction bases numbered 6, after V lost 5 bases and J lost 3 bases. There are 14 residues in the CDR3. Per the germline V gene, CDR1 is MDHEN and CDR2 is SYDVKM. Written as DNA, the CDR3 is TGTGCCAGCAGTCTCGGGGGGGACCTCTACGAGCAGTACTTC. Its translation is CASSLGGDLYEQYF. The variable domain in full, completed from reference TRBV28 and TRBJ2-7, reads DVKVTQSSRYLVKRTGEKVFLECVQDMDHENMFWYRQDPGLGLRLIYFSYDVKMKEKGDIPEGYSVSREKKERFSLILESASTNQTSMYLCASSLGGDLYEQYFGPGTRLTVT.

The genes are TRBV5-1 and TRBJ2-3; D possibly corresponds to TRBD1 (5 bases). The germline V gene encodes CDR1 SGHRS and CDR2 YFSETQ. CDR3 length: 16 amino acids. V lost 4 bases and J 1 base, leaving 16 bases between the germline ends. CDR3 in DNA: TGCGCCAGCAGCATAGACAGCGCCGGGCGCACAGATACGCAGTATTTT. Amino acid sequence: CASSIDSAGRTDTQYF. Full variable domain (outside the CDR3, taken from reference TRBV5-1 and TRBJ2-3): KAGVTQTPRYLIKTRGQQVTLSCSPISGHRSVSWYQQTPGQGLQFLFEYFSETQRNKGNFPGRFSGRQFSNSRSEMNVSTLELGDSALYLCASSIDSAGRTDTQYFGPGTRLTVL.

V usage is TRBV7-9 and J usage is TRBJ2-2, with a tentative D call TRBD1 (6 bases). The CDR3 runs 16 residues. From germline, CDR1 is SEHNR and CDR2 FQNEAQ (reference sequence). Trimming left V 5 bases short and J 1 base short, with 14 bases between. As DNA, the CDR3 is TGTGCCAGCAGCGGAGCCGACAGGTTGAACACCGGGGAGCTGTTTTTT. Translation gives CASSGADRLNTGELFF. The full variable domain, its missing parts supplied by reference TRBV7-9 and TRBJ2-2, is DTGVSQNPRHKITKRGQNVTFRCDPISEHNRLYWYRQTLGQGPEFLTYFQNEAQLEKSRLLSDRFSAERPKGSFSTLEIQRTEQGDSAMYLCASSGADRLNTGELFFGEGSRLTVL.

Here the CDR3 reads CASSLAAGLALHF. Written as DNA, the CDR3 is TGTGCCAGCAGCTTAGCCGCAGGATTGGCCCTCCACTTT. V gene TRBV7-9 combines with J gene TRBJ1-6; D remains ambiguous. This CDR3 region has 13 residues. Germline V CDR1 and CDR2: SEHNR, FQNEAQ (reference sequence). V gave up 0 bases and J gave up 14 bases, with 11 bases separating them.

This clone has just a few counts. The CDR3 nucleotides read TGTGCCTGGAGCTGGGACAGGGAACTTATGAACACTGAAGCTTTCTTT. Its protein is CAWSWDRELMNTEAFF. This chain joins TRBV30 and TRBJ1-1; TRBD1 matches 9 bases. Losses at the gene ends were 3 bases for V and 0 bases for J; bases not matched to a gene: 8. The CDR3 loop spans 16 amino acids. Germline CDR1 GTSNPN, CDR2 SVGIG (reference sequence).

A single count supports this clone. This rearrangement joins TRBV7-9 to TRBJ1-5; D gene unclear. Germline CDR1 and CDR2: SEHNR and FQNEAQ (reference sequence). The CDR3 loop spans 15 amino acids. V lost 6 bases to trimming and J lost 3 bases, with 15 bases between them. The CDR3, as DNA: TGTGCCAGCAGTCCCGGAGAGAACTACAATCAGCCCCAGCATTTT. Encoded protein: CASSPGENYNQPQHF.